This T cell receptor beta chain was profiled in a study of T cell responses to AZD1222 COVID-19 vaccine (dated by TCRdb to the early 2020s). A note on the overall study: A total of approximately 250 trial participants underwent TCR sequencing, of whom roughly 210 had received two doses of AZD1222 and 26 had received two doses of the MenACWY control vaccine. Trial participants were enrolled into age subgroups of 18-55, 56-69 and 70-plus years, which contained 148, 28 and 57 TCR-sequenced participants, respectively.

The CDR3 regions of human TCRbeta chains were analyzed by immunosequencing. Under the source paper's analysis protocol: Repertoire TCRs were checked for matches against a reference library of SARS-CoV-2-specific TCRs that had been generated using the MIRA antigen-specificity platform. Breadth was defined as the fraction of unique TCRs that were SARS-CoV-2-associated. Depth was defined as the fraction of total T cells that were SARS-CoV-2-associated. Each spike-specific TCR was assigned to its reactive spike region and to a CD4 or CD8 class using the MIRA data. Log10-transformed breadth and depth values were compared by one-way ANOVA with Sidak's multiple comparisons tests. The table comes from immuneACCESS by way of TCRdb, which keeps in-frame sequences with V and J called. Part of the clones is missing from these tables; in studies checked, under half for an unresolved V gene and the rest for unknown reasons. That table is the source of V, J and clone size, and D and trimming were worked out from the DNA. For this sample the table gives about 78,000 clones, of which approximately 91% were detected only once. Jointly, the top ten make up about 5% of the sample.

From the germline V gene, CDR1 is SGHTA and CDR2 is FQGNSA. Trimming at the junction amounts to 1 base on V and 0 bases on J, and the germline ends lie 1 base apart. Including the terminal cysteine and phenylalanine, the CDR3 comprises 12 residues. The only DNA kept is the CDR3, 36 bases in frame from the first base. Broad study findings and their caveats: Participants were mostly white British and included more females than males, and it was suggested by the authors that clonal diversity may have been underestimated. Vaccine-associated CD4 TCRs spanned the whole spike protein, with dominant responses in regions 160-218 and 743-854. Conclusions about previously exposed vaccinees are limited because only 6 or 7 AZD1222 recipients were SARS-CoV-2 seropositive at baseline. Because no samples from the day 14 peak response were available, repertoires could be characterized only after the peak T cell response. The 56-69-year group was small, and its depth increase did not reach significance, likely because of low power. After two AZD1222 doses, spike-specific TCR breadth and depth were significantly higher than at day 0 and than in MenACWY recipients. Reportedly, close to half of the unique spike-specific TCRs recognized epitopes lying outside the regions that are mutated in the B.1.351 and B.1.1.7 variants.

About this clone: The antigen it recognizes is unknown. No per-base quality is available; no much larger clone lies one base away.

What the time point label conveys for this sample: baseline before first vaccination. The meaning of the sample's treatment or condition label: meningococcal conjugate vaccine given as trial control. Vaccinee samples came from UK trials COV001 and COV002, including a single-blind randomized controlled phase 2/3 trial of AZD1222 (ChAdOx1 nCoV-19) in healthy adults. For TCRbeta chain sequencing, PBMC samples from trial participants were taken at day 0 and at day 28 after the second dose. The chain employs TRBV7-2 and TRBJ2-7; the D gene cannot be resolved reliably. The sequenced sample was peripheral blood, obtained on day 0 of MenACWY control vaccination. The source is an adult in good health. This receptor carries the CDR3 CASSLGSYEQYF. The sequenced DNA is TGTGCCAGCAGCTTAGGCTCCTACGAGCAGTACTTC.